The 15 T cell receptor beta chains reported below all come from one sample, sequenced in a study of blood T cell repertoires in COVID-19. The data were produced by immunoSEQ multiplex PCR, yet TCRdb's version contains in-frame clones alone and is incomplete. The table records about 170,000 clones, approximately 86% of them present only once. Source material: peripheral blood. The receptors originated from a woman at least 80 years old with COVID-19, enrolled during active disease.

The CDR3 protein is CASSWRHPEQETQYF. The CDR3 DNA sequence: TGTGCCAGCAGCTGGCGCCACCCGGAGCAAGAGACCCAGTACTTC. This chain uses TRBV5-5 with TRBJ2-5; D unclear. The CDR3 spans 15 residues. The V end lost 3 bases, the J end lost 2 bases, and 14 bases lay between the germline ends. Germline lookup yields CDR1 SGHKS and CDR2 YYEKEE (reference sequence).

The chain carries TRBV28 and TRBJ2-2; possibly TRBD1 for D (7 bases). V was shortened by 10 bases and J by 4 bases, with 16 bases between the two germline ends. This CDR3 is 14 amino acids long. Germline values: CDR1 MDHEN, CDR2 SYDVKM. CDR3 protein: CATGRQGGTGELFF. CDR3 DNA sequence: TGTGCCACAGGGCGACAGGGAGGCACCGGGGAGCTGTTTTTT.

The CDR3 region has the DNA TGCGCCAGCAGTGAGTCGGTTCCTAGCGGTTCCTACGAGCAGTACTTC. Its translation: CASSESVPSGSYEQYF. The J gene is TRBJ2-7, the V gene TRBV10-1, with TRBD2 matching over 7 bases. V lost 0 bases, J lost 1 base, and 6 bases stayed unmatched. Germline V gene lookup returns CDR1 WNHNN and CDR2 SYGVQD (reference sequence). The CDR3 contains 16 residues.

There are a few counts of this clone. The chain couples TRBV28 to TRBJ1-1; unclear D gene. Germline V gene sequence: CDR1 MDHEN, CDR2 SYDVKM. The V end lost 7 bases, the J end lost 11 bases, and 29 bases lay between the germline ends. The CDR3 sequence is 16 residues long. This CDR3 is CASTPPSLGEGVDAFF. The DNA of the CDR3 is TGTGCCAGCACCCCTCCCTCCTTGGGAGAGGGAGTGGACGCTTTCTTT.

V usage is TRBV5-1 and J usage is TRBJ1-2; TRBD1 might be the D (6 bases). The ends were cut back, 0 bases at V and 0 bases at J, with 9 bases in the middle. Looked up from germline, CDR1 is SGHRS and CDR2 is YFSETQ. This CDR3 spans 15 amino acids. CDR3 loop: CASSLGQGPNYGYTF. In DNA form, the CDR3 reads TGCGCCAGCAGCTTGGGTCAGGGGCCTAACTATGGCTACACCTTC.

The chain recombines TRBV2 with TRBJ1-1, with 8 positions matching TRBD1. The germline V gene encodes CDR1 SNHLY and CDR2 FYNNEI. J gave up 3 bases and V 5 bases, and 11 bases lay outside the gene matches. This CDR3 has 16 amino acids. The CDR3 is CASSPRTGLTYTEAFF. The CDR3 coding sequence is TGTGCCAGCAGTCCTAGGACAGGGCTCACGTACACTGAAGCTTTCTTT.

The chain links TRBV9 to TRBJ2-5, with no clear D. Germline V CDR1 and CDR2: SGDLS, YYNGEE. The CDR3 consists of 14 residues. With 0 bases removed from V and 2 bases from J, the gap between germline ends came to 8 bases. The CDR3 bases are TGTGCCAGCAGCGTAGACCCACAGCAAGAGACCCAGTACTTC. Its protein product is CASSVDPQQETQYF.

The chain carries TRBV27 and TRBJ1-2, with 9 nucleotides matching TRBD1. Per germline, CDR1 MNHEY and CDR2 SMNVEV (reference sequence). V lost 4 bases to trimming and J lost 5 bases; unmatched junction nucleotides: 5. The CDR3 runs 14 residues. The CDR3 here is CASSSAGTGYGYTF. The CDR3 bases are TGTGCCAGCAGTTCAGCCGGGACAGGGTATGGCTACACCTTC.

The gene calls are TRBV3-1 (or the pseudogene TRBV3-2) and TRBJ2-7, with 7 bases lining up with TRBD1. Germline CDR1 LGHDT, CDR2 YNNKEL (reference sequence). Trimming removed 1 base from V and 2 bases from J; junction bases left unmatched: 14. The CDR3 loop spans 18 amino acids. The CDR3 is CASSQGPNRGGWAYEQYF. As DNA, the CDR3 is TGTGCCAGCAGCCAAGGACCGAACAGGGGCGGGTGGGCCTACGAGCAGTACTTC.

The rearrangement uses TRBV5-4 and TRBJ1-2; a weak D match, TRBD1 (5 bases). V dropped 0 bases and J dropped 4 bases, with 16 bases sitting between them. The germline gives CDR1 SGHNT, CDR2 YYREEE (reference sequence). The CDR3 contains 16 residues. The CDR3 sequence: CASSLDPPSGGYGYTF. The CDR3, as DNA: TGTGCCAGCAGCTTGGACCCACCAAGCGGGGGCTATGGCTACACCTTC.

In its sample, this clone was seen a few times. The chain has TRBV6-5 and TRBJ1-6; D is unresolved. V lost 0 bases to trimming and J lost 9 bases, with 9 bases between them. The CDR3 consists of 14 residues. Germline V CDR1 and CDR2: MNHEY, SVGAGI. The CDR3 region is CASSYSTPRSPLHF. The CDR3 bases are TGTGCCAGCAGTTACTCGACTCCGCGTTCACCCCTCCACTTT.

The chain links TRBV2 to TRBJ1-1; 7 nucleotides match TRBD1. V lost 6 bases to trimming and J lost 6 bases; unmatched junction nucleotides: 16. The CDR3 spans 16 residues. CDR1 is SNHLY and CDR2 is FYNNEI in the germline V gene. CDR3 region: CASRSGTGAPSAEAFF. CDR3 nucleotide sequence: TGTGCCAGCAGGTCCGGTACAGGGGCCCCGAGCGCTGAAGCTTTCTTT.

The V gene is TRBV6-5, the J gene TRBJ2-1, with a tentative D call TRBD2 (6 bases). CDR3 size: 16 residues. Trimming removed 0 bases from V and 0 bases from J, with 9 bases in between. Germline assignment: CDR1 MNHEY and CDR2 SVGAGI. The CDR3 DNA reads TGTGCCAGCAGTTACTCTGTAGCGGCCTCCTACAATGAGCAGTTCTTC. Amino acids: CASSYSVAASYNEQFF.

The chain is built from TRBV9 and TRBJ2-1, with 9 positions matching TRBD2. CDR3 length equals 17 residues. The germline V gene encodes CDR1 SGDLS and CDR2 YYNGEE. V gave up 3 bases and J gave up 1 base; unmatched junction bases: 8. Here the CDR3 reads CASSATSGGLSYNEQFF. CDR3 DNA sequence: TGTGCCAGCAGCGCGACTAGCGGAGGTCTATCCTACAATGAGCAGTTCTTC.

The chain is built from TRBV11-1 and TRBJ1-2, with 8 bases lining up with TRBD1. The length of the CDR3 is 14 residues. Germline CDR1 reads SGHAT; CDR2 reads FQDESV (reference sequence). After removal of 4 bases from V and 6 bases from J, the junction contained 7 bases not matched to a gene. The CDR3: CASSSRTGRNGYTF. The CDR3 DNA reads TGTGCCAGCAGCTCCCGGACAGGGAGAAATGGCTACACCTTC.